The T cell receptor beta chain under discussion was sequenced for a study of T cells expressing NK-cell markers (dated by TCRdb to 2020 to 2021). Concerning the study at large: In sorted CD3+CD56+NKG2C+, CD3+CD56+NKG2C- and CD3+CD56-NKG2C+ T-cell subsets from roughly 8 donors, TCR beta-chain repertoires were profiled. The study sequenced eight donors, all healthy volunteers chosen at random: three men and five women. Libraries were sequenced as 2 x 150 bp reads on Illumina HiSeq 2000/2500, MiSeq or NextSeq. Seven of the eight sequenced donors were HCMV-seropositive and one was HCMV-seronegative.

What the work shows at the level of the full study, not this receptor alone: Those dominant clonotypes were again the most abundant among CD3+CD56-NKG2C+ cells in four donors, at about 28.3-65%. In roughly 6 donors, the dominant CD3+CD56+NKG2C+ clonotypes were among the top 10 CD8+ clonotypes and accounted for about 1.0-7.5% of CD8+ T cells. It remained unclear whether the expanded NKG2C-expressing T cell clones were specific for HCMV antigens.

From cysteine to phenylalanine, the CDR3 is 15 amino acids long. No DNA is listed. As encoded in the germline V gene, CDR1 is SGHTA while CDR2 is FQGNSA. Details on this clonotype: This receptor's antigen is unknown.

Sequencing was performed on an Illumina HiSeq 2000. The TCR beta cDNA libraries were made using 5'RACE template switching, a step that added both a universal primer site and unique molecular identifiers. cDNA synthesis was primed from the TCR beta constant segment and was followed by two successive PCR amplification steps. Processing in the source paper ran as follows. MIGEC handled demultiplexing of the reads and grouping by UMI, while MiTCR was used to assemble and quantify clonotypes. Only TCR cDNA sequences supported by at least two reads were kept to exclude erroneous sequences. The tcR package was used for downstream repertoire analysis, and clonotypes were matched across fractions by CDR3 nucleotide sequence plus V segment. Antigen specificity was annotated against VDJdb with VDJmatch, allowing one amino acid substitution in CDR3. TCRdb reprocessed the reads; each CDR3 protein sequence makes one entry, and DNA is unavailable. The V and J calls here are based on TCRdb, not the publication. The sample table records over 200,000 distinct CDR3 sequences. The biggest ten clones account for around 0.4% of the sample.

A commercial ELISA kit detecting HCMV-specific IgG in serum was used to determine HCMV serostatus. Peripheral blood mononuclear cells were isolated from blood by Ficoll density gradient centrifugation. The chain employs TRBV7-2 and TRBJ2-1; TCRdb names TRBD1, which stays unverified in the absence of DNA. The sequence was collected from a man younger than 35 in good health. Donor details come from another sample of the same person, matched by shared clones. Sequenced: blood T cells: a sorted CD56 or NKG2C T cell subset, CD4+ or CD8+ T cells, or bulk PBMC T cells (not recorded which). This receptor carries the CDR3 CASSLAGGGFNEQFF.